The T cell receptor beta chain under discussion was sequenced for a study of blood T cell repertoires in COVID-19. As originally analysed: Scientists estimated how many nucleated cells there were by amplifying reference gene primers. The table came from immunoSEQ multiplex PCR; TCRdb's copy has only in-frame clones and leaves some out. V and J calls and clone size come straight from that table; D and trimming were deduced from the DNA. Counted here are about 44,000 clones, less than 85% occurring once; the ten biggest clones make up less than 5%. The ends were cut back, 5 bases at V and 4 bases at J, with 12 bases in the middle. CDR3 size: 15 residues. Germline CDR1 PRHDT, CDR2 FYEKMQ (reference sequence).

Sequenced material: peripheral blood. This chain connects TRBV13 to TRBJ2-6; D gene unclear. This clonotype was obtained from a woman in her seventies with acute or convalescent COVID-19. DNA for the CDR3: TGTGCCAGCAGCCCCAGAGGATCAGGGGCCAACGTCCTGACTTTC. Translated, it gives CASSPRGSGANVLTF.